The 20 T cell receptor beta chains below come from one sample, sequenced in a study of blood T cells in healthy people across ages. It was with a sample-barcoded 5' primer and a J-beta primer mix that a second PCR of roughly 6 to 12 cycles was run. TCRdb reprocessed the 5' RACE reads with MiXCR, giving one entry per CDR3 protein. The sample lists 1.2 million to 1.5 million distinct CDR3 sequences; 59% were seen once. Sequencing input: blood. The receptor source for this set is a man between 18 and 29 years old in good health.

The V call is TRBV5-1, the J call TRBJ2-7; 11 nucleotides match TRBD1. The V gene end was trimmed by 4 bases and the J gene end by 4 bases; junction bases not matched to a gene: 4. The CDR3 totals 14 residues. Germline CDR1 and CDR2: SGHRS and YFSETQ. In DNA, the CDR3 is TGCGCCAGCAGCGGACAGGGGGCATATTACGAGCAGTACTTC. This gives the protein CASSGQGAYYEQYF.

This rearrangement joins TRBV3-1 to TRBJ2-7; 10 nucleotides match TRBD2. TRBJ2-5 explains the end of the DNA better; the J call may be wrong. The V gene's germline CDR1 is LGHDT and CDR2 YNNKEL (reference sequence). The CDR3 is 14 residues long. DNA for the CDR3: TGTGCCAGCAGCCCCGCGACTAGCGGGGAGACCCAGTACTTC. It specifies CASSPATSGETQYF.

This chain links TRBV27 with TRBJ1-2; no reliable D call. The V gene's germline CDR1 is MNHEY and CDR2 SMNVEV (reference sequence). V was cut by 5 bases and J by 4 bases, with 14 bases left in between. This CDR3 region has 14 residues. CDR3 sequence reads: CASSTTTAGYGYTF. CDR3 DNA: TGTGCCAGCAGTACCACCACAGCAGGCTATGGCTACACCTTC.

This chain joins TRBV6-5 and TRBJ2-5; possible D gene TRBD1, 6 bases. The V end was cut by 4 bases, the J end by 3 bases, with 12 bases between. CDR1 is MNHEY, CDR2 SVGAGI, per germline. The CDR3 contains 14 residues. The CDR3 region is CASSSQGLEETQYF. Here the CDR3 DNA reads TGTGCCAGCAGTTCACAGGGCCTTGAAGAGACCCAGTACTTC.

In DNA form, the CDR3 reads TGTGCCAGCAGCGCTACCTCGGACGGAAACACCATATATTTT. Translated, it gives CASSATSDGNTIYF. The chain uses TRBV2 and TRBJ1-3, with D unresolved. Deletions cut 6 bases from V and 4 bases from J, with 13 bases between. Germline CDR1 SNHLY, CDR2 FYNNEI. CDR3 length: 14 residues.

CDR3 sequence reads: CASSVEVDGVYEQYF. The CDR3 DNA sequence: TGTGCCAGCAGCGTAGAGGTCGATGGGGTCTACGAGCAGTACTTC. This chain joins TRBV9 and TRBJ2-4; D gene uncertain. The end of the DNA aligns better with TRBJ2-7, so the J call may be wrong. The CDR3 spans 15 residues. Germline V gives CDR1 SGDLS, CDR2 YYNGEE.

In DNA, the CDR3 is TGCAGCGTTCAAAAGCTACAGGGGGCCCGGGAGACCCAGTACTTC. Translated, it gives CSVQKLQGARETQYF. The chain carries TRBV29-1 and TRBJ2-5; 9 bases are a match to TRBD1. The junction had 12 bases not matched to a gene; V was cut back by 5 bases and J by 5 bases. The CDR3 totals 15 residues. The germline gives CDR1 SQVTM, CDR2 ANQGSEA.

CDR3 nucleotides: TGCGCCAGCAGAGAACTCGGGACTAGGGACTACGAGCAGTACTTC. This sequence encodes CASRELGTRDYEQYF. The chain links TRBV4-1 to TRBJ2-5; TRBD2 agrees at 8 bases. The DNA end is a closer match to TRBJ2-7, so the J assignment may be wrong. Germline values: CDR1 MGHRA, CDR2 YSYEKL. The CDR3 is 15 amino acids.

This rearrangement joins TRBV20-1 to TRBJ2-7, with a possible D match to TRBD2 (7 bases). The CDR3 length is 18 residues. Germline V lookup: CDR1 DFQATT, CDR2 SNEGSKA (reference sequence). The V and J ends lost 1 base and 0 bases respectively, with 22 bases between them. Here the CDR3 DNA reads TGCAGTGCTAGAGGGGGGGCGGGGGAAGCTGTGAGCTCCTACGAGCAGTACTTC. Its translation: CSARGGAGEAVSSYEQYF.

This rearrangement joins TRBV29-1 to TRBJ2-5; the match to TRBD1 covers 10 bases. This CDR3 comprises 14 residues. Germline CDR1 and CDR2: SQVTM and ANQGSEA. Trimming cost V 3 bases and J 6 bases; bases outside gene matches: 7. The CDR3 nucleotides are TGCAGCGTTGAGATGACAGGGGGCCGGCAGACCCAGTACTTC. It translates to CSVEMTGGRQTQYF. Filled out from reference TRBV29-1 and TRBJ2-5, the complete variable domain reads SAVISQKPSRDICQRGTSLTIQCQVDSQVTMMFWYRQQPGQSLTLIATANQGSEATYESGFVIDKFPISRPNLTFSTLTVSNMSPEDSSIYLCSVEMTGGRQTQYFGPGTRLLVL.

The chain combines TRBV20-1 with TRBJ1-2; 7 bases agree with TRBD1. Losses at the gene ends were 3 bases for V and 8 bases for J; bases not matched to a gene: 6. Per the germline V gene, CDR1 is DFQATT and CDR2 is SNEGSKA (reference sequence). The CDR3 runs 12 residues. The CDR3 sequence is CSARTGLGGYTF. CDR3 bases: TGCAGTGCTAGGACAGGGCTGGGGGGCTACACCTTC.

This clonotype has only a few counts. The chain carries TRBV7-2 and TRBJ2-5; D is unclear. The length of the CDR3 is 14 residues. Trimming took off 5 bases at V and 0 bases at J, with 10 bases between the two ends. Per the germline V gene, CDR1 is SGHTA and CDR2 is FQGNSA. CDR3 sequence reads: CASSPHKHQETQYF. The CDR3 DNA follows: TGTGCCAGCAGCCCCCATAAACACCAAGAGACCCAGTACTTC.

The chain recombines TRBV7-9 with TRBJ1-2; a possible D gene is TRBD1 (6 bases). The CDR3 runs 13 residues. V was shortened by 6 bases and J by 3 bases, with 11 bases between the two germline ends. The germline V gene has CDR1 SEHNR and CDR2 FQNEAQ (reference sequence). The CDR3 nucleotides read TGTGCCAGCAGTCCCCGGACAGACTATGGCTACACCTTC. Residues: CASSPRTDYGYTF. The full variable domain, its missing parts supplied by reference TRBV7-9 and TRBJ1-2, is DTGVSQNPRHKITKRGQNVTFRCDPISEHNRLYWYRQTLGQGPEFLTYFQNEAQLEKSRLLSDRFSAERPKGSFSTLEIQRTEQGDSAMYLCASSPRTDYGYTFGSGTRLTVV.

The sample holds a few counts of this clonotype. The CDR3 region has the DNA TGTGCCACCGAAGACACAGGGGACGGCTACACCTTC. This sequence encodes CATEDTGDGYTF. The chain is built from TRBV6-2 or TRBV6-3 and TRBJ1-2; TRBD1 agrees at 7 bases. CDR3 length: 12 residues. After removal of 10 bases from V and 8 bases from J, the junction contained 10 bases not matched to a gene. Germline CDR1 reads MNHEY; CDR2 reads SVGEGT.

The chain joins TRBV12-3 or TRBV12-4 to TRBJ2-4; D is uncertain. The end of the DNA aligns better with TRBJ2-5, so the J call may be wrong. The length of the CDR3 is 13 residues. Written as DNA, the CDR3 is TGTGCCAGTGGGGTGACATATTGGGAGACCCAGTACTTC. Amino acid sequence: CASGVTYWETQYF.

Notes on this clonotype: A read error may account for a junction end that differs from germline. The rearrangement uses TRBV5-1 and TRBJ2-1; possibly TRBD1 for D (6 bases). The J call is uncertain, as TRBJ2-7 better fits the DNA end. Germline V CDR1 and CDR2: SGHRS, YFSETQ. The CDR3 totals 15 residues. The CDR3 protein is CASCLVTGNYNEQYF. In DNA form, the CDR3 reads TGCGCCAGCTGCTTGGTTACAGGGAACTACAATGAGCAGTACTTC.

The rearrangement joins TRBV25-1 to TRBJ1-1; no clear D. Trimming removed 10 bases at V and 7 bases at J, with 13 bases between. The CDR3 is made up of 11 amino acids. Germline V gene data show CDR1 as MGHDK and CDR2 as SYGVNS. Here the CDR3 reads CAIAERSEAFF. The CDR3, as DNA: TGTGCCATCGCGGAGCGTAGTGAAGCTTTCTTT.

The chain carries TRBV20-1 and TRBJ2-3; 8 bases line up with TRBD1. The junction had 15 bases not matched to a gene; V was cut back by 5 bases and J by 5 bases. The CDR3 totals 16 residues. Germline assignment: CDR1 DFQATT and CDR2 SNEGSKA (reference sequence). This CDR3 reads CSALTRQGTSLDTQYF. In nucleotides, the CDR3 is TGCAGTGCTCTAACTCGACAGGGGACAAGCCTAGATACGCAGTATTTT.

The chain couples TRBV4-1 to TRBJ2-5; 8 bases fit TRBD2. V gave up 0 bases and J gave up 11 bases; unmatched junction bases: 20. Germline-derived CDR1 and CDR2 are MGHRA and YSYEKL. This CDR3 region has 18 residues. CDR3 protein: CASSQDGGAGGFYNEQYF. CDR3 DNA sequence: TGCGCCAGCAGCCAAGATGGGGGCGCGGGGGGTTTCTACAATGAGCAGTACTTC.

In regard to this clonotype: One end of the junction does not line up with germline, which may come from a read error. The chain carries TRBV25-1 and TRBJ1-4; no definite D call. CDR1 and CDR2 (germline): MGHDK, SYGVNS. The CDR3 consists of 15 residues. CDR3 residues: CANSEYVGREEKLFF. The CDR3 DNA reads TGTGCCAACAGTGAATACGTAGGGCGGGAGGAAAAACTGTTTTTT.